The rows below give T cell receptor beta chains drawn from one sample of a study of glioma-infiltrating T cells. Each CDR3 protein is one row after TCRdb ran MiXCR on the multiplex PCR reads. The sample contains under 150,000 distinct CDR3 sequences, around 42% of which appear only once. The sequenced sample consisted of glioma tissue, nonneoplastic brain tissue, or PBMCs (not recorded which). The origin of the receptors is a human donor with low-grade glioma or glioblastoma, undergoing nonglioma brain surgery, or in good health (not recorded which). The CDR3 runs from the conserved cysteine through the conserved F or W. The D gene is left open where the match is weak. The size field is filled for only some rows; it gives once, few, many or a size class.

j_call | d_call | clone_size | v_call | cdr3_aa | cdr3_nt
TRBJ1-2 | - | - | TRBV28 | CASKRVKYTF | TGTGCCAGTAAAAGGGTGAAGTACACCTTC
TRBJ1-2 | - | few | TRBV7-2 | CASSPARGSGYTF | TGTGCCAGCAGCCCGGCAAGGGGAAGTGGCTACACCTTC
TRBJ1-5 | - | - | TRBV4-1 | CASSQDGTNNQPQHF | TGCGCCAGCAGCCAAGATGGGACCAACAATCAGCCCCAGCATTTT
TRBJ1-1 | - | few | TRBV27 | CASSPSATVNTEAFF | TGTGCCAGCAGTCCCTCGGCGACTGTCAACACTGAAGCTTTCTTT
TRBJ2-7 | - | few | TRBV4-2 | CASSQAPGREQYF | TGTGCCAGCAGCCAAGCTCCAGGGCGGGAGCAGTACTTC
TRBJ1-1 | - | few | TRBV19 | CASTMVGAFF | TGTGCCAGTACCATGGTTGGGGCTTTCTTT
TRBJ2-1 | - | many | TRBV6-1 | CASTNTGRGGVNEQFF | TGTGCCAGCACCAACACTGGCAGGGGAGGCGTCAATGAGCAGTTCTTC
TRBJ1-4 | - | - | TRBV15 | CATSSRVASELFF | TGTGCCACCAGCAGCCGCGTGGCCTCGGAACTGTTTTTT
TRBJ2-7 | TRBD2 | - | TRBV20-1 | CSARGTSEAYEQYF | TGCAGTGCTAGAGGGACTAGCGAGGCCTACGAGCAGTACTTC
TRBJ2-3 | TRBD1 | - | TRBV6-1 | CASRGRTGAGVTDTQYF | TGTGCCAGCAGAGGTCGGACAGGGGCGGGGGTCACAGATACGCAGTATTTT
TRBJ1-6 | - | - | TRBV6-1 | CAGSGSGDNSPLHF | TGTGCCGGCTCGGGTTCGGGGGATAATTCACCCCTCCACTTT
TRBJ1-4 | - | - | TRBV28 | CASRAYLGNNEKLFF | TGTGCCAGCAGAGCGTATCTGGGGAATAATGAAAAACTGTTTTTT
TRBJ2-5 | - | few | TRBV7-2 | CASSLGAAETQYF | TGTGCCAGCAGCTTAGGTGCAGCGGAGACCCAGTACTTC
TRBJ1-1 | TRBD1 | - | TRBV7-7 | CASSLGTGGMNTEAFF | TGTGCTAGCAGCTTGGGGACAGGTGGAATGAACACTGAAGCTTTCTTT
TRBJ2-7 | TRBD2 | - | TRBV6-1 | CAGSEARVLAGNSEQYF | TGTGCCGGCAGTGAAGCGAGGGTCCTAGCGGGGAACTCCGAGCAGTACTTC
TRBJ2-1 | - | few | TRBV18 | CASSPQGRDGNEQFF | TGTGCTAGCTCACCCCAAGGACGGGACGGGAATGAGCAGTTCTTC
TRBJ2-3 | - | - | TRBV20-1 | CSARAPSGTDTQYF | TGCAGTGCTAGGGCCCCTAGCGGCACAGATACGCAGTATTTT
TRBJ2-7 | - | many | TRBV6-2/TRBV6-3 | CAAAEWTSSSYEQYF | TGTGCCGCGGCAGAATGGACCTCGAGCTCCTACGAGCAGTACTTC
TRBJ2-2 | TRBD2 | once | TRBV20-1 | CSARGLADTGELFF | TGCAGTGCTAGAGGCCTAGCGGACACCGGGGAGCTGTTTTTT
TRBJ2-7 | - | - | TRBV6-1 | CASSHPGHSYEQYF | TGTGCCAGCAGTCACCCGGGACACTCCTACGAGCAGTACTTC
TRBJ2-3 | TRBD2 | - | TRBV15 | CATSQRGSTDTQYF | TGTGCCACCAGCCAGCGGGGTTCCACAGATACGCAGTATTTT
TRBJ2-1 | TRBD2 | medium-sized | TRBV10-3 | CAISELADYNEQFF | TGTGCCATCAGCGAACTAGCGGACTACAATGAGCAGTTCTTC
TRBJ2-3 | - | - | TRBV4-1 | CASSQATVPPTDTQYF | TGCGCCAGCAGCCAAGCGACAGTTCCTCCCACAGATACGCAGTATTTT
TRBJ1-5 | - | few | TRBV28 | CASSLSLGNQPQHF | TGTGCCAGCAGTTTAAGCTTGGGCAATCAGCCCCAGCATTTT
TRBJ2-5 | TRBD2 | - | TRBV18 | CASSPYLSTSGGPRQQLF | TGTGCCAGCTCACCATATTTAAGTACTAGCGGGGGCCCAAGGCAGCAGTTATTC
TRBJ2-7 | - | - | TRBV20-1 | CSASAVDEQYF | TGCAGTGCCTCGGCGGTGGACGAGCAGTACTTC
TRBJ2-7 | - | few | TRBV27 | CASSLSTGSSYEQYF | TGTGCCAGCAGTTTATCCACAGGTAGCTCCTACGAGCAGTACTTC
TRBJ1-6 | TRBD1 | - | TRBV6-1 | CVRDRENSPLHF | TGTGTCCGGGACAGGGAAAATTCACCCCTCCACTTT
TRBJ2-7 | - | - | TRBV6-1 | CASRLMDHPNYEQYF | TGTGCCAGCAGGTTGATGGATCATCCTAACTACGAGCAGTACTTC
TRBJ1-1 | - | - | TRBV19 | CASSIRGSTEAFF | TGTGCCAGTAGTATCCGAGGGTCGACTGAAGCTTTCTTT
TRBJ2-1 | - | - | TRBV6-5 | CATSREGYSSSNEQFF | TGTGCCACCTCCAGAGAGGGCTACTCCTCGAGCAATGAGCAGTTCTTC
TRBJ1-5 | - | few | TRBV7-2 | CASQSLGPQHF | TGTGCCAGCCAAAGCCTGGGGCCCCAGCATTTT
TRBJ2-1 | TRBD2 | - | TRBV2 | CASSETLVAGGSYNEQFF | TGTGCCAGCAGTGAAACCCTGGTAGCGGGAGGGTCCTACAATGAGCAGTTCTTC
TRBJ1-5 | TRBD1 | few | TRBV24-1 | CATSRNTGEFNQPQHF | TGTGCCACCAGTCGTAACACAGGGGAATTCAATCAGCCCCAGCATTTT
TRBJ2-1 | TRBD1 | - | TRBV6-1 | CASSPRDRGNNEQFF | TGTGCCAGCAGCCCCCGGGACAGGGGAAACAATGAGCAGTTCTTC
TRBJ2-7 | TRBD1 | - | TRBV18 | CASSSTGTGVYEQYF | TGTGCCAGCTCATCGACCGGGACAGGCGTCTACGAGCAGTACTTC
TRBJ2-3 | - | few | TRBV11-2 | CASSLDGGIADTQYF | TGTGCCAGCAGCTTAGACGGCGGCATAGCGGATACGCAGTATTTT
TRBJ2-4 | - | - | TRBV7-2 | CASSLARNIQYF | TGTGCCAGCAGCTTAGCTAGGAACATTCAGTACTTC
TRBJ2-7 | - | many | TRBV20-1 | CSARDGRDYEQYF | TGCAGTGCTAGAGACGGCAGGGACTACGAGCAGTACTTC
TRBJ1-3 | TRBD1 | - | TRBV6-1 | CATMTGNAGNTIYF | TGTGCCACGATGACAGGGAACGCTGGAAACACCATATATTTT
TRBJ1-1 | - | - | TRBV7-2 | CASSFRESSTEAFF | TGTGCCAGCAGCTTCAGGGAGTCGAGCACTGAAGCTTTCTTT
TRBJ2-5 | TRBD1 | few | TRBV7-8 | CASSPRQGVQETQYF | TGTGCCAGCAGCCCGCGACAGGGGGTCCAAGAGACCCAGTACTTC
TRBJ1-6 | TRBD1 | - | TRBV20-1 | CSAGQGANSPLHF | TGCAGTGCAGGACAGGGAGCTAATTCACCCCTCCACTTT
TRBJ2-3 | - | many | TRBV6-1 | CASKRSYSSTDTQYF | TGTGCCAGCAAAAGATCATACTCTAGCACAGATACGCAGTATTTT
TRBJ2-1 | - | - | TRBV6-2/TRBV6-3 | CASSYSGRVPGEVNEQFF | TGTGCCAGCAGTTACTCGGGACGGGTCCCGGGGGAGGTTAATGAGCAGTTCTTC
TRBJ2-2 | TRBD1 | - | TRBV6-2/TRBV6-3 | CASSYGTGDRNTGELFF | TGTGCCAGCAGTTACGGCACAGGGGATAGGAACACCGGGGAGCTGTTTTTT
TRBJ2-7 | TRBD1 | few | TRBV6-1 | CASRRTGQGTYEQYF | TGTGCCAGCAGACGTACGGGACAGGGTACGTACGAGCAGTACTTC
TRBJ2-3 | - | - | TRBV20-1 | CSATLLADTQYF | TGCAGTGCTACCCTCCTCGCCGATACGCAGTATTTT
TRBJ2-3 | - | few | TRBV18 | CASSPNSRGTDTQYF | TGTGCCAGCTCACCAAACTCCAGGGGCACAGATACGCAGTATTTT
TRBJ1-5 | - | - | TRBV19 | CASSIGPGQPQHF | TGTGCCAGTAGTATAGGTCCAGGACAGCCCCAGCATTTT
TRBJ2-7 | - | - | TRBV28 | CACQGTVDHEQYF | TGTGCCTGCCAGGGGACGGTAGACCACGAGCAGTACTTC
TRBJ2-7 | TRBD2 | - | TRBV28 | CASSPAGGPRFGQYF | TGTGCCAGCAGTCCGGCGGGAGGGCCTCGGTTTGGGCAGTACTTC
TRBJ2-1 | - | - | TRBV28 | CASSALTHNEQFF | TGTGCCAGCAGTGCTCTAACCCACAATGAGCAGTTCTTC
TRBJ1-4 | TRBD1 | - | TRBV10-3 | CAISQDGTGNEKLFF | TGTGCCATCAGTCAGGATGGGACAGGGAACGAAAAACTGTTTTTT
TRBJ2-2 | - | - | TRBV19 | CASRYSGTGELFF | TGTGCCAGTAGGTATAGCGGCACCGGGGAGCTGTTTTTT
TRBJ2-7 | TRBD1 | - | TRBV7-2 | CASSLTRTGIVHEQYF | TGTGCCAGCAGCTTAACGAGGACAGGGATAGTTCACGAGCAGTACTTC
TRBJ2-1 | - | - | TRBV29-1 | CSAQGGVNEQFF | TGCAGCGCCCAAGGGGGGGTCAATGAGCAGTTCTTC
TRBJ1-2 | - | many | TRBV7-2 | CASSLSVTNYGYTF | TGTGCCAGCAGCTTATCGGTCACTAACTATGGCTACACCTTC
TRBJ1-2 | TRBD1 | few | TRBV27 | CASSLTGAGGYTF | TGTGCCAGCAGTCTGACAGGGGCGGGCGGCTACACCTTC
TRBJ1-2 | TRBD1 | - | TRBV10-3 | CAIGDSRGYGYTF | TGTGCCATCGGGGACAGCAGGGGATATGGCTACACCTTC